The 2 T cell receptor beta chains below come from one sample, sequenced in a study of shared clonotypes between healthy human individuals. Naive-designated CD8 cells lacked CD45RO, were positively enriched for CCR7, and omitted terminally differentiated effector memory CD45RA+ cells. Only in-frame clones appear in the TCRdb table, and some are missing; sequencing was by immunoSEQ multiplex PCR. This sample has millions of clones, with around 93% found just once. Sequencing was performed on naive CD8+ T cells from PBMCs. The source is a man younger than 35 in good health. Some clones in this sample may be carry-over from other donors' samples.

The rearrangement joins TRBV7-6 to TRBJ2-2, with D uncertain. The CDR3 covers 14 residues. Germline CDR1 reads SGHVS; CDR2 reads FNYEAQ. The V gene lost 4 bases and the J gene lost 2 bases, with 8 bases spanning the gap. CDR3 nucleotide sequence: TGTGCCAGCAGCTCCTCCGTTAACACCGGGGAGCTGTTTTTT. Translation: CASSSSVNTGELFF.

CDR3 loop: CASSSTLDFGETQYF. The CDR3 coding sequence is TGTGCCAGCAGCTCTACCTTGGACTTTGGGGAGACCCAGTACTTC. The chain combines TRBV7-8 with TRBJ2-5; tentative D call: TRBD2 (5 bases). Germline values: CDR1 SGHVS, CDR2 FQNEAQ. Trimming stripped 4 bases from V and 5 bases from J, with 17 bases between. CDR3 length equals 15 residues.